At least ten counts were recorded for the clone carrying this T cell receptor (beta chain). The antigen is not known. TCRdb recomputed calls from the reads with MiXCR, one row per CDR3 protein. This sample has roughly 150,000 distinct CDR3 sequences, with 25% to 35% found just once. This CDR3 has 14 residues. The ends were cut back, 2 bases at V and 1 base at J, with 8 bases in the middle. Per germline, CDR1 MNHNS and CDR2 SASEGT. The data belong to a study of T cell repertoires in cytomegalovirus infection. Study summary: Use of recently identified HLA-C-restricted and well-studied HLA-B-restricted CMV epitopes was part of the study.

General observations from the study: Cumulated frequencies of public TCR beta families served to identify carriers of CMV plus the relevant HLA. Dominant in the ex vivo response were TCR beta clonotypes restricted by HLA-C and specific for CMV.

This specimen consisted of CD8+ T cells from cultured PBMCs, obtained from culture after CMV antigen stimulation. The receptor comes from a human donor in good health (CMV status not recorded). Some clones in this sample may be carry-over from other donors' samples. The chain links TRBV6-1 to TRBJ1-2; D is uncertain. CDR3 nucleotides: TGTGCCAGCAGTGAACCGGCGGGTAACTATGGCTACACCTTC. Protein product: CASSEPAGNYGYTF.